This is a list of T cell receptor beta chains from one sample in a study of T-cell reconstitution after alpha-beta-depleted transplantation in children. A single record per CDR3 protein comes from TCRdb applying MiXCR to the PCR reads. The sample has fewer than 400,000 distinct CDR3 sequences, around 20% seen once; the top ten hold around 3.9%. This specimen was PBMCs from the stem cell graft donor, taken from the stem cell graft. These receptors were taken from a human donor who donated a stem cell graft to a child with acute myeloid leukemia. CDR3s include the opening cysteine and the closing phenylalanine or tryptophan. D genes are given only for firm matches. Clone size appears in some rows only: once, few, many, or a class for an expanded clone.

size,D,J,V,CDR3,DNA
NA,TRBD2,TRBJ2-7,TRBV7-2,CASSPLRSGLGVYEQYF,TGTGCCAGCAGCCCCCTTAGGTCGGGACTAGGGGTTTACGAGCAGTACTTC
NA,TRBD2,TRBJ2-3,TRBV13,CASSLRSGRAIDTQYF,TGTGCCAGCAGCTTACGTAGCGGGAGGGCCATAGATACGCAGTATTTT
many,NA,TRBJ2-7,TRBV6-5,CASSYSTGQGHSYEQYF,TGTGCCAGCAGTTACTCGACTGGGCAGGGACACTCCTACGAGCAGTACTTC
many,TRBD1,TRBJ2-5,TRBV20-1,CSAARGQGGGETQYF,TGCAGTGCTGCCCGAGGACAGGGGGGTGGGGAGACCCAGTACTTC
NA,TRBD2,TRBJ2-2,TRBV25-1,CASSEIRREDTGELFF,TGTGCCAGCAGTGAAATACGGCGGGAGGACACCGGGGAGCTGTTTTTT
NA,TRBD2,TRBJ2-7,TRBV3-1,CASSLQELAGAYEQYF,TGTGCCAGCAGCCTCCAGGAGCTAGCGGGAGCCTACGAGCAGTACTTC
NA,TRBD2,TRBJ2-7,TRBV4-2,CASSQGTSGRGNEQYF,TGTGCCAGCAGCCAAGGGACTAGCGGGAGGGGGAACGAGCAGTACTTC
few,TRBD2,TRBJ2-3,TRBV11-2,CASSPDLPLAGGTDTQYF,TGTGCCAGCAGCCCAGACTTGCCTCTAGCGGGAGGAACAGATACGCAGTATTTT
many,NA,TRBJ1-2,TRBV29-1,CSAWTARGYTF,TGCAGCGCTTGGACAGCGCGGGGCTACACCTTC
many,TRBD2,TRBJ2-1,TRBV20-1,CSARDRAWGEGPWNEQFF,TGCAGTGCTAGAGATAGGGCTTGGGGGGAGGGCCCTTGGAATGAGCAGTTCTTC
NA,TRBD2,TRBJ2-7,TRBV20-1,CSARDYVASGGTYEQYF,TGCAGTGCTAGAGATTATGTAGCTAGCGGGGGAACCTACGAGCAGTACTTC
few,TRBD2,TRBJ2-5,TRBV4-2,CASSQGQAGGRETQYF,TGTGCCAGCAGCCAAGGCCAAGCGGGAGGTAGAGAGACCCAGTACTTC
few,TRBD2,TRBJ2-1,TRBV6-4,CASSVNPSGIYNEQFF,TGTGCCAGCAGTGTAAATCCTAGCGGGATATACAATGAGCAGTTCTTC
NA,NA,TRBJ2-1,TRBV7-2,CASSLAGRPGVGLFF,TGTGCCAGCAGCTTAGCGGGAAGACCAGGTGTGGGTCTGTTCTTC
NA,TRBD2,TRBJ2-3,TRBV9,CASSVSRGLADLTDTQYF,TGTGCCAGCAGCGTGAGTCGTGGACTAGCGGACCTCACAGATACGCAGTATTTT
NA,NA,TRBJ2-7,TRBV28,CASSPGGISYEQYF,TGTGCCAGCAGCCCAGGGGGGATCTCCTACGAGCAGTACTTC
few,TRBD2,TRBJ2-7,TRBV20-1,CSATSGTSGSYEQYF,TGCAGTGCGACCTCCGGGACTAGCGGCTCCTACGAGCAGTACTTC
NA,NA,TRBJ1-1,TRBV25-1,CASSEFFGGEAFF,TGTGCCAGCAGTGAATTTTTTGGGGGTGAAGCTTTCTTT
many,NA,TRBJ2-7,TRBV20-1,CSARPELYEQYF,TGCAGTGCTAGACCCGAACTGTACGAGCAGTACTTC
NA,TRBD2,TRBJ2-2,TRBV25-1,CASSDLAGDTGELFF,TGTGCCAGCAGTGACCTAGCGGGAGACACCGGGGAGCTGTTTTTT
many,TRBD1,TRBJ1-6,TRBV20-1,CSARESGQVANSPLHF,TGCAGTGCTAGAGAGAGCGGACAGGTCGCGAATTCACCCCTCCACTTT
NA,NA,TRBJ1-1,TRBV6-1,CASSVLPGATEAFF,TGTGCCAGCAGTGTCCTGCCGGGGGCCACTGAAGCTTTCTTT
few,TRBD2,TRBJ2-2,TRBV4-3,CASSQERLAGGLYGELFF,TGCGCCAGCAGCCAGGAGCGACTAGCGGGAGGGCTTTACGGGGAGCTGTTTTTT
many,NA,TRBJ1-4,TRBV20-1,CSASGQLNEKLFF,TGCAGTGCTAGCGGGCAGCTCAATGAAAAACTGTTTTTT
many,NA,TRBJ2-2,TRBV20-1,CSARVGRVNTGELFF,TGCAGTGCTAGAGTGGGCAGGGTAAACACCGGGGAGCTGTTTTTT
NA,TRBD2,TRBJ2-3,TRBV2,CASSDTGGPLLDTQYF,TGTGCCAGCAGTGATACGGGAGGGCCACTCTTGGATACGCAGTATTTT
NA,NA,TRBJ1-4,TRBV20-1,CSAERVATNEKLFF,TGCAGTGCTGAACGGGTTGCAACTAATGAAAAACTGTTTTTT
NA,TRBD2,TRBJ2-1,TRBV29-1,CSVYSGSTHEQFF,TGCAGCGTTTATAGCGGGAGTACCCATGAGCAGTTCTTC
NA,TRBD1,TRBJ2-5,TRBV24-1,CATSDLAGGDGTQYF,TGTGCCACCAGTGATTTGGCAGGGGGCGACGGGACCCAGTACTTC
NA,TRBD1,TRBJ2-7,TRBV7-2,CASSFTDRGDEQYF,TGTGCCAGCAGCTTTACGGACAGGGGCGACGAGCAGTACTTC
NA,NA,TRBJ2-1,TRBV7-8,CASTEGINEQFF,TGTGCCAGCACCGAGGGTATCAATGAGCAGTTCTTC
few,TRBD2,TRBJ2-5,TRBV29-1,CSAWTSVETQYF,TGCAGCGCCTGGACTAGCGTTGAGACCCAGTACTTC
many,TRBD1,TRBJ1-1,TRBV29-1,CSVATGTGRTEAFF,TGCAGCGTTGCCACCGGGACAGGGCGCACTGAAGCTTTCTTT